The next 9 T cell receptor beta chains were all read from a single sample in a study of blood T cell repertoires in COVID-19. This table comes from immunoSEQ multiplex PCR, and its TCRdb copy is limited to in-frame clones, with some not included. The profile shows 160,000 or so clones, 65% to 90% of them singletons. Sequencing was done on a sample of peripheral blood. These receptors all stem from a human donor in a cohort sampled during active COVID-19.

This clone has a single count. V and J are TRBV4-3 and TRBJ2-7, with D possibly TRBD1 on 5 matching bases. CDR1 and CDR2 (germline): LGHNA, YSLEER. Trimming took off 0 bases at V and 3 bases at J, with 9 bases between the two ends. The CDR3 is 14 amino acids. The CDR3 protein is CASSQEVGHYEQYF. In DNA form, the CDR3 reads TGCGCCAGCAGCCAAGAGGTCGGACACTACGAGCAGTACTTC.

The chain joins TRBV19 to TRBJ1-1; D remains ambiguous. CDR1 LNHDA and CDR2 SQIVND come from the germline V gene (reference sequence). The CDR3 extends over 13 amino acids. Between the trimmed V and J ends, which lost 6 bases and 4 bases, there was a span of 12 bases. CDR3 nucleotides: TGTGCCAGTAGGTATAACCCGGGCACTGAAGCTTTCTTT. Translation: CASRYNPGTEAFF.

CDR3 loop: CAISVASGRNEQFF. CDR3 in DNA: TGTGCCATCAGTGTGGCTAGCGGGAGGAATGAGCAGTTCTTC. The chain carries TRBV10-3 and TRBJ2-1, with TRBD2 identical over 11 bases. CDR1 ENHRY and CDR2 SYGVKD come from the germline V gene. The CDR3 has 14 amino acids. Trimming took 4 bases from V and 7 from J; bases not matched to a gene: 3.

This chain links TRBV7-2 with TRBJ2-7; TRBD2 agrees at 7 bases. The trim removed 1 base at V and 7 bases at J, leaving 10 bases unmatched. The CDR3 covers 15 residues. From germline, CDR1 is SGHTA and CDR2 FQGNSA. In DNA form, the CDR3 reads TGTGCCAGCAGCTTAGGGGGGAGGGCCTTAGGGGAGCAGTACTTC. Protein: CASSLGGRALGEQYF.

The chain combines TRBV23-1 with TRBJ1-6; D might be TRBD1 (5 bases). TRBV23-1 is marked as an open reading frame, function uncertain. V lost 0 bases and J lost 7, with 10 bases in between. The CDR3 extends over 15 amino acids. Written as DNA, the CDR3 is TGCGCCAGCAGTCAATCGAGGAGGGGCAATTCACCCCTCCACTTT. Amino acid sequence: CASSQSRRGNSPLHF.

The count of this clone is one. The CDR3 protein is CASSSLNSPLHF. CDR3 nucleotide sequence: TGTGCCAGTAGTTCCCTTAATTCACCCCTCCACTTT. The chain couples TRBV19 to TRBJ1-6; no firm D call. The CDR3 length is 12 residues. Germline V gives CDR1 LNHDA, CDR2 SQIVND (reference sequence). Trimming cost V 5 bases and J 6 bases, with 5 bases left between them.

The chain links TRBV7-9 to TRBJ1-1; TRBD1 aligns across 7 bases. Germline-derived CDR1 and CDR2 are SEHNR and FQNEAQ (reference sequence). V dropped 6 bases and J dropped 1; count of bases not matched to a gene: 11. The CDR3 has 16 amino acids. CDR3 amino acids: CASSPIQTGWNTEAFF. The CDR3 region has the DNA TGTGCCAGCAGTCCAATTCAGACAGGGTGGAACACTGAAGCTTTCTTT.

This clone showed up just a few times. The rearrangement links TRBV19 to TRBJ1-5; TRBD1 agrees at 8 bases. CDR3 length equals 15 residues. After removal of 7 bases from V and 7 bases from J, the junction contained 12 bases not matched to a gene. Germline V gives CDR1 LNHDA, CDR2 SQIVND (reference sequence). This chain's CDR3 is CASTQPGTGKQPQHF. In DNA form, the CDR3 reads TGTGCCAGTACCCAGCCCGGGACAGGTAAACAGCCCCAGCATTTT.

This chain joins TRBV18 and TRBJ1-1, with no clear D. The CDR3 contains 16 residues. V was cut by 0 bases and J by 1 base, with 12 bases left in between. CDR1 is KGHSH, CDR2 LQKENI, per germline. In nucleotides, the CDR3 is TGTGCCAGCTCACCACCGTCGGCCAGGCAGAACACTGAAGCTTTCTTT. Protein: CASSPPSARQNTEAFF.